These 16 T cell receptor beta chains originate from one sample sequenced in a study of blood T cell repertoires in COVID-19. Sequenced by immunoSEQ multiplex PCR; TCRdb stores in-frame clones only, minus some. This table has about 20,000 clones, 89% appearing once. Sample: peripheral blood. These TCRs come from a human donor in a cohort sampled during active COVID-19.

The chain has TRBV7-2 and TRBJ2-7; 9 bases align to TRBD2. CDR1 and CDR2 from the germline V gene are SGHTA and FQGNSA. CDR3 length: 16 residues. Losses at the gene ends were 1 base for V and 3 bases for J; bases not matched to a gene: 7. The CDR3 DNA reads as TGTGCCAGCAGCTTAGTCGGCGGGAGGGCTATCTACGAGCAGTACTTC. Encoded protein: CASSLVGGRAIYEQYF.

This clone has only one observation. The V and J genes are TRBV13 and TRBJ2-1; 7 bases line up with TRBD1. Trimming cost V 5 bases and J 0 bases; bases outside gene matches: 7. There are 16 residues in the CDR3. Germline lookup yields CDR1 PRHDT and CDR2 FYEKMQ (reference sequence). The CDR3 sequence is CASSTQGHSSYNEQFF. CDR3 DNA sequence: TGTGCCAGCAGCACACAGGGGCACAGCTCCTACAATGAGCAGTTCTTC.

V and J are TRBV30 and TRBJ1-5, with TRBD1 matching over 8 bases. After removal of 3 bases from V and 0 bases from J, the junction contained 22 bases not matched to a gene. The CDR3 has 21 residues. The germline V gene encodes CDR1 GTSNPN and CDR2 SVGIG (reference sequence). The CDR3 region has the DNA TGTGCCTGGAGGGGTAGACAGGGGCCAGACTGGACCGTCTATAGCAATCAGCCCCAGCATTTT. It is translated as CAWRGRQGPDWTVYSNQPQHF.

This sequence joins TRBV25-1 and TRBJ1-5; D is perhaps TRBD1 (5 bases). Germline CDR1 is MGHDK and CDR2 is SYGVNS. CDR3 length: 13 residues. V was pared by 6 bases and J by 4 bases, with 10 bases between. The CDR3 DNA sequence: TGTGCCAGCAGCGGGGGTTTTAATCAGCCCCAGCATTTT. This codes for CASSGGFNQPQHF.

CDR3 sequence reads: CASSVRGLAGDPRSDTQYF. For the CDR3, the DNA is TGTGCCAGCAGCGTTAGGGGACTAGCGGGAGACCCACGGTCAGATACGCAGTATTTT. This chain links TRBV9 with TRBJ2-3, with 14 positions matching TRBD2. J gave up 4 bases and V 2 bases, and 12 bases lay outside the gene matches. Germline CDR1 SGDLS, CDR2 YYNGEE. CDR3 size: 19 residues.

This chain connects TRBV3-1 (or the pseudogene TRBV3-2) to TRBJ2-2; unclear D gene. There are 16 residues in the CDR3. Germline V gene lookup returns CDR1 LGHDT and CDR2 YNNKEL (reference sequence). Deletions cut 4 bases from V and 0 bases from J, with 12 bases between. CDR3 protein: CASSPGPTANTGELFF. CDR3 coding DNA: TGTGCCAGCAGCCCCGGTCCTACGGCGAACACCGGGGAGCTGTTTTTT.

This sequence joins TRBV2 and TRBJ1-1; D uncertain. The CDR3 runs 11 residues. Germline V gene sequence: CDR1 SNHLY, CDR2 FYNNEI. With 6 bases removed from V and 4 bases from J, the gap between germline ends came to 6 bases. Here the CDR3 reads CASRHLTEAFF. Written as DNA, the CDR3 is TGTGCCAGCAGACACCTCACTGAAGCTTTCTTT.

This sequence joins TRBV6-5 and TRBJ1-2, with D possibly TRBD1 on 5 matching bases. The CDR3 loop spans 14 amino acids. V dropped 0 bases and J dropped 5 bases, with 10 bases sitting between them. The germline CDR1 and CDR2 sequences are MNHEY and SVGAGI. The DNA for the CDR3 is TGTGCCAGCAGTTACTCCAGGGAGGCGTATGGCTACACCTTC. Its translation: CASSYSREAYGYTF.

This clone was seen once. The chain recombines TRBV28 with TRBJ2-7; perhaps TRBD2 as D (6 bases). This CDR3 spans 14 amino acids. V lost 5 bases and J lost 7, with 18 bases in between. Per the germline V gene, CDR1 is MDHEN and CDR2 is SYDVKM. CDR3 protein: CASSLREPGEEQYF. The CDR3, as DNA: TGTGCCAGCAGTCTCCGGGAGCCTGGGGAAGAGCAGTACTTC.

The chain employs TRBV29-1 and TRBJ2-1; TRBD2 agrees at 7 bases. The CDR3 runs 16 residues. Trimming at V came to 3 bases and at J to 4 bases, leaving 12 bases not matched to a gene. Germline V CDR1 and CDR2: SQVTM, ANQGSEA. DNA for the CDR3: TGCAGCGTTGATAGTTTTCCGGGACTACCTTACAATGAGCAGTTCTTC. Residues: CSVDSFPGLPYNEQFF.

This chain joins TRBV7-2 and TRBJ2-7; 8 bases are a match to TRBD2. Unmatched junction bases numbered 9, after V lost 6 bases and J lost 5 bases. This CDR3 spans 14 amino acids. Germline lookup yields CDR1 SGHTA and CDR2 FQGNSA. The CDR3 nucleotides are TGTGCCAGCAGTTCCGGACTAGCTTTAGACGAGCAGTACTTC. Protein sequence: CASSSGLALDEQYF.

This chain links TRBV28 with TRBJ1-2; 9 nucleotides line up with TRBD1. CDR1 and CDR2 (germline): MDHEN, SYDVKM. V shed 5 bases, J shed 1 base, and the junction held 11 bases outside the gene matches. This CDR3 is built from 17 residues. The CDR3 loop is CASSKTGGDWINYGYTF. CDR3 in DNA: TGTGCCAGCAGTAAAACAGGGGGCGATTGGATTAACTATGGCTACACCTTC.

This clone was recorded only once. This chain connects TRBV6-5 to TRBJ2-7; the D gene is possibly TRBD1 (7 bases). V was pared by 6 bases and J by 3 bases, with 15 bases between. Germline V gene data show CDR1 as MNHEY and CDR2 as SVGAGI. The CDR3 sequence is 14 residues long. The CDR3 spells CASRENRGGYEQYF. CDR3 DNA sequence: TGTGCCAGCAGAGAGAACAGGGGAGGCTACGAGCAGTACTTC.

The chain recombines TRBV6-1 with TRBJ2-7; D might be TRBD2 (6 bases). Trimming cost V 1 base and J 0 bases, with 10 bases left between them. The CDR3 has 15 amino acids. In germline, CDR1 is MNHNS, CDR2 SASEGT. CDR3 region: CASSEEAGSSYEQYF. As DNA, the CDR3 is TGTGCCAGCAGTGAAGAGGCGGGGAGCTCCTACGAGCAGTACTTC.

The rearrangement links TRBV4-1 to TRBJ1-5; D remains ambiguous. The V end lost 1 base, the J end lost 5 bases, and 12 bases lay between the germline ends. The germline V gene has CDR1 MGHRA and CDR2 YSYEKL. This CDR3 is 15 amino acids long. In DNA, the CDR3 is TGCGCCAGCAGCCAAGGCGAGGTTCCCCATCAGCCCCAGCATTTT. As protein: CASSQGEVPHQPQHF.

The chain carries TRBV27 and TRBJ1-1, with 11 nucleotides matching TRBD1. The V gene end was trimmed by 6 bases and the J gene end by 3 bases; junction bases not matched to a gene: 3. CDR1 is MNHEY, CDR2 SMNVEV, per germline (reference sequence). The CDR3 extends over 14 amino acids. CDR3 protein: CASSWTGGHTEAFF. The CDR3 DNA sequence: TGTGCCAGCAGCTGGACAGGGGGCCACACTGAAGCTTTCTTT.